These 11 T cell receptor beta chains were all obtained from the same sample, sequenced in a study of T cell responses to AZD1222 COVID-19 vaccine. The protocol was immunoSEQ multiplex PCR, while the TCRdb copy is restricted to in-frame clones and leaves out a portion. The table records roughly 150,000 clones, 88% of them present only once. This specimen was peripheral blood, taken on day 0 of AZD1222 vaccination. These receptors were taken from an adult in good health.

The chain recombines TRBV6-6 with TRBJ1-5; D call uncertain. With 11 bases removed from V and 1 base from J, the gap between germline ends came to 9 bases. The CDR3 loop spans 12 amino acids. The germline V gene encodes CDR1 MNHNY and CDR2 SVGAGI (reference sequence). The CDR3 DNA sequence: TGTGCCTCGGCTCTAAGCAATCAGCCCCAGCATTTT. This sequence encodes CASALSNQPQHF.

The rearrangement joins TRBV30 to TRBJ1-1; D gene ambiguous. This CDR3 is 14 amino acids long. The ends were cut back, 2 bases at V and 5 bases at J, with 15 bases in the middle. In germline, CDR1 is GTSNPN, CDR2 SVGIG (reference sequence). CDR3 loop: CAWSFAPLGTEAFF. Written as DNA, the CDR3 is TGTGCCTGGAGTTTCGCCCCGCTAGGGACTGAAGCTTTCTTT.

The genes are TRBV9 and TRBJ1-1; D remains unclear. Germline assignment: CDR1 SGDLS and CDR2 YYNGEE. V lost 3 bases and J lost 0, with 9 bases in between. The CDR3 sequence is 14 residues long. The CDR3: CASSATGLNTEAFF. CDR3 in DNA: TGTGCCAGCAGCGCCACGGGATTGAACACTGAAGCTTTCTTT.

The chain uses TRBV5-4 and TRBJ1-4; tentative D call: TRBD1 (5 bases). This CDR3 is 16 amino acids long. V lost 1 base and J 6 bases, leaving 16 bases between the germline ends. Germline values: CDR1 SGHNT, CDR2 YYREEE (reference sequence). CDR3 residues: CASSLFSPGGDEKLFF. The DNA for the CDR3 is TGTGCCAGCAGCTTGTTTAGTCCGGGGGGAGATGAAAAACTGTTTTTT.

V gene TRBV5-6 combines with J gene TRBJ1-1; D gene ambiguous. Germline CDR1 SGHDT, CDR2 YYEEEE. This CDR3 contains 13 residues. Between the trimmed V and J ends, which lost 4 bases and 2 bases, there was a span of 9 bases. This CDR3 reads CASSRHINTEAFF. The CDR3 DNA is TGTGCCAGCAGCCGACACATCAACACTGAAGCTTTCTTT.

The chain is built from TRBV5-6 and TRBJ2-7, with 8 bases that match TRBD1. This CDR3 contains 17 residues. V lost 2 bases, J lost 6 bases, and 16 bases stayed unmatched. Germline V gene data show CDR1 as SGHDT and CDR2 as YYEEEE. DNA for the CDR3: TGTGCCAGCAGCTTAAGACAGGGGTCTCTCCTATATCTCGAGCAGTACTTC. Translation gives CASSLRQGSLLYLEQYF.

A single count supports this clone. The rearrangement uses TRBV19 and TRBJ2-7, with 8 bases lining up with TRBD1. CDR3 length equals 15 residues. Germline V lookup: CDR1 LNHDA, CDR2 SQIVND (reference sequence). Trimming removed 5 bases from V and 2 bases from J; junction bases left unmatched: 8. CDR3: CASSVSTGGTYEQYF. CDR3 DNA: TGTGCCAGTAGTGTTAGCACAGGGGGGACCTACGAGCAGTACTTC.

CDR3 nucleotide sequence: TGTGCCAGTGGCGAGGGACAGGGGGCACCTACCGTCATGAACACTGAAGCTTTCTTT. Translating gives CASGEGQGAPTVMNTEAFF. V gene TRBV21-1 combines with J gene TRBJ1-1; the D call TRBD1 from the table was never checked on the DNA. TRBV21-1 is tagged as a pseudogene. The CDR3 consists of 19 residues.

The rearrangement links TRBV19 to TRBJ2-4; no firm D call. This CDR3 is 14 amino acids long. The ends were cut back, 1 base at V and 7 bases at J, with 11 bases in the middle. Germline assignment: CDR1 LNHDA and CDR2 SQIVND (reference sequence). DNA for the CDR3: TGTGCCAGTAGTATAGGGGTGTACGAGAACATTCAGTACTTC. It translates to CASSIGVYENIQYF.

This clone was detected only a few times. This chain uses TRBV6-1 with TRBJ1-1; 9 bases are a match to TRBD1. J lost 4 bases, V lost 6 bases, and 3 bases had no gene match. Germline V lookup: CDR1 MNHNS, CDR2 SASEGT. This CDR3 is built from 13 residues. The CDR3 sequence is CASSKTGGTEAFF. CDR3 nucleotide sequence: TGTGCCAGCAGCAAGACAGGGGGCACTGAAGCTTTCTTT.

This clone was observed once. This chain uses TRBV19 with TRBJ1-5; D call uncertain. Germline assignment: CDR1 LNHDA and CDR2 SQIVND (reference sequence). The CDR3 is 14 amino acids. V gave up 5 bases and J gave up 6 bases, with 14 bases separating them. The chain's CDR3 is CASSVSLVSQPQHF. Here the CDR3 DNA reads TGTGCCAGTAGTGTCTCACTGGTGTCTCAGCCCCAGCATTTT.